At least ten counts were recorded for the clone carrying this TCR beta chain. The target antigen is unknown. The data were obtained in a study of CD8+CD57+ T cells in acquired aplastic anemia. Study as a whole: DNA per sorted CD4+ or CD8+ sample ranged about 0.19 to 30 ug, averaging roughly 3.2 ug. An average of roughly 10 million reads for CD4+ cells was obtained from healthy donors. Study-level results: Patients and controls had CD8+ Simpson's diversity values that were not significantly distinct. Approximately 29 was the count of CD8+ CDR3 sequences that patients shared with controls.

TCR beta VDJ and CDR3 profiling used genomic DNA as template. TCRdb processed the reads anew with MiXCR; each CDR3 protein has one entry. Of about 160,000 distinct CDR3 sequences listed, roughly 40% are singletons. This clonotype originated in a human donor in good health. Sequenced material: sorted CD4+, CD8+, or CD8+CD57+ T cells (not recorded which) from PBMCs.

The CDR3 DNA is TGTGCCAGTGAGATGACAGGGGGCTTCACCGGGGAGCTGTTTTTT. Encoded protein: CASEMTGGFTGELFF. This chain uses TRBV19 with TRBJ2-2, with 10 bases lining up with TRBD1. Germline-derived CDR1 and CDR2 are LNHDA and SQIVND (reference sequence). The V gene end was trimmed by 8 bases and the J gene end by 4 bases; junction bases not matched to a gene: 7. There are 15 residues in the CDR3.